This T cell receptor beta chain was obtained from a study of T cell changes during pregnancy in multiple sclerosis. V lost 4 bases to trimming and J lost 0 bases, with 14 bases between them. The CDR3 covers 16 residues. Germline assignment: CDR1 SGHKS and CDR2 YYEKEE (reference sequence). TCRdb keeps only in-frame clones here, not all; method: immunoSEQ multiplex PCR. The data hold approximately 100,000 clones, with about 90% observed a single time. The rearrangement links TRBV5-5 to TRBJ2-1, with a possible D match to TRBD2 (5 bases). The sample was peripheral blood, taken after pregnancy. The sequence was obtained from a female donor with multiple sclerosis, enrolled in a pregnancy study. In DNA, the CDR3 is TGTGCCAGCAGCCCTACGGACTGGAGCTCCTACAATGAGCAGTTCTTC. It codes for CASSPTDWSSYNEQFF.